This TCR beta chain was obtained from a study of T cells after posttransplantation cyclophosphamide. General study findings and limits: Tissue-infiltrating T cells from skin or gut overlapped little with blood T cells.

Concerning this clone itself: What it binds is unknown.

The V segment lost 0 bases and the J segment 11 bases; nucleotides outside the gene matches: 8. From germline, CDR1 is SGHRS and CDR2 YFSETQ. This CDR3 has 14 residues. The naive gate required viable CD3+CD4+ or CD3+CD8+ cells with CCR7+CD45RA+CD45RO-CD95-CD27+CD28+ phenotype. Sequencing used immunoSEQ multiplex PCR; TCRdb keeps in-frame clones, though not all of them. The table records about 32,000 clones, about 91% of them present only once. Sequencing used naive CD4+ T cells sorted from blood. The TCR comes from a man aged 25-45 years in good health and a related stem cell transplant donor. This chain links TRBV5-1 with TRBJ1-1; 9 bases align to TRBD1. In DNA form, the CDR3 reads TGCGCCAGCAGCTTGGCCATCACAGGGGGCAGGGCTTTCTTT. It is translated as CASSLAITGGRAFF.